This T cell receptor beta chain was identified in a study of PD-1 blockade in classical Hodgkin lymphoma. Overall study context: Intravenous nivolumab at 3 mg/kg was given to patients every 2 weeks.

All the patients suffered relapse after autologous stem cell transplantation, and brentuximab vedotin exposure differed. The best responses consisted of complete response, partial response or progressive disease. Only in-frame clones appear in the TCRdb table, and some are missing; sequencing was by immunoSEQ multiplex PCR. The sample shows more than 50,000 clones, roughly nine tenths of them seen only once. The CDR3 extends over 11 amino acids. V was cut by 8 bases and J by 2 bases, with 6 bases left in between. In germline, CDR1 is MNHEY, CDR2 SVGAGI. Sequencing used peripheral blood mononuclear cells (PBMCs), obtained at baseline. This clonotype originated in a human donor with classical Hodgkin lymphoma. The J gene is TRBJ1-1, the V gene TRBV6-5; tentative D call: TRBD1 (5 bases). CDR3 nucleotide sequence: TGTGCCAGCGGGGCAAACACTGAAGCTTTCTTT. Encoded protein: CASGANTEAFF.